Following are 2 T cell receptor beta chains from one sample sequenced in a study of CD8+CD57+ T cells in acquired aplastic anemia. Investigators profiled TCR beta VDJ and CDR3 from genomic DNA template. TCRdb recomputed calls from the reads with MiXCR, one row per CDR3 protein. The table has just over 150,000 distinct CDR3 sequences, about 50% seen once. Sequencing was done on patients that had shown CD8+CD57+ cell expansion by flow cytometry. The sample comprised sorted CD4+, CD8+, or CD8+CD57+ T cells (not recorded which) from PBMCs. The source is a human donor with aplastic anemia.

This rearrangement joins TRBV2 to TRBJ2-5, with 9 bases aligning to TRBD1. From germline, CDR1 is SNHLY and CDR2 FYNNEI. The CDR3 has 15 residues. V was clipped by 7 bases and J by 4 bases; unmatched bases: 10. The CDR3, as DNA: TGTGCCAGCACTAAGGACAGGGGAGGTACAGAGACCCAGTACTTC. This translates into CASTKDRGGTETQYF.

J is TRBJ2-7 and V is TRBV7-9; the D call may be TRBD1 or TRBD2 (5 bases each). The CDR3 runs 15 residues. The germline CDR1 and CDR2 sequences are SEHNR and FQNEAQ (reference sequence). V was clipped by 5 bases and J by 5 bases, with 19 bases between them. CDR3 in DNA: TGTGCCAGCAGCAACTCCGGGACGCTGGTGGACGAGCAGTACTTC. This codes for CASSNSGTLVDEQYF. Full variable domain (remainder filled in from reference TRBV7-9 and TRBJ2-7): DTGVSQNPRHKITKRGQNVTFRCDPISEHNRLYWYRQTLGQGPEFLTYFQNEAQLEKSRLLSDRFSAERPKGSFSTLEIQRTEQGDSAMYLCASSNSGTLVDEQYFGPGTRLTVT.